This is a list of T cell receptor beta chains from one sample in a study of cytomegalovirus exposure and HLA in healthy donors. Data came from immunoSEQ multiplex PCR; TCRdb stores just in-frame clones and leaves some out. The sample holds about 100,000 clones, 65% to 80% seen once. Sequencing input: PBMCs. The receptor source for this set is a man in his forties in good health and CMV-seropositive. The CDR3 runs from the conserved cysteine through the conserved F or W. The D gene is left open where the match is weak. Not all rows give a size; the values are once, few, many and, for expanded clones, a class.

D,J,V,size,CDR3,DNA
-,TRBJ2-7,TRBV2,-,CASSERGLYEQYF,TGTGCCAGCAGTGAGCGGGGACTGTACGAGCAGTACTTC
-,TRBJ2-7,TRBV5-1,few,CASSLEDTYEQYF,TGCGCCAGCAGCTTGGAGGACACCTACGAGCAGTACTTC
-,TRBJ2-1,TRBV21-1,-,CASNQAAPEQFF,TGTGCCAGCAACCAAGCAGCCCCTGAGCAGTTCTTC
TRBD2,TRBJ2-7,TRBV6-6,-,CATLAGLYEQYF,TGTGCCACCCTAGCGGGCCTATACGAGCAGTACTTC
TRBD1,TRBJ2-2,TRBV7-9,-,CASSLAGTVNTGELFF,TGTGCCAGCAGCTTAGCTGGGACAGTTAACACCGGGGAGCTGTTTTTT
-,TRBJ2-2,TRBV11-2,-,CASSFRSPGNTGELFF,TGTGCCAGCAGCTTTCGTTCGCCCGGGAACACCGGGGAGCTGTTTTTT
-,TRBJ2-7,TRBV5-1,-,CASSLQYSSYEQYF,TGCGCCAGCAGTCTACAGTACTCGTCCTACGAGCAGTACTTC
-,TRBJ1-6,TRBV11-2,-,CASSPQGVQEWSPLHF,TGTGCCAGCAGCCCCCAAGGGGTACAGGAATGGTCACCCCTCCACTTT
-,TRBJ2-5,TRBV29-1,-,CSVVVRVPETQYF,TGCAGCGTTGTCGTGAGGGTGCCAGAGACCCAGTACTTC
-,TRBJ1-1,TRBV7-9,-,CASSGRKAPLTGRELKAFF,TGTGCCAGCAGCGGGCGAAAGGCCCCACTTACAGGGAGGGAATTGAAAGCTTTCTTT
TRBD1,TRBJ1-2,TRBV27,-,CASSFQGGAEGYTF,TGTGCCAGCAGTTTCCAAGGGGGCGCGGAGGGCTACACCTTC
-,TRBJ1-2,TRBV2,few,CASGERDTYNYGYTF,TGTGCCAGCGGAGAGCGGGACACTTATAACTATGGCTACACCTTC
-,TRBJ2-7,TRBV28,-,CASSPLGHEQYF,TGTGCCAGCAGTCCCCTAGGCCACGAGCAGTACTTC
TRBD2,TRBJ2-5,TRBV5-4,-,CASSRRGAGGRETQYF,TGTGCCAGCAGCCGACGAGGAGCGGGGGGAAGGGAGACCCAGTACTTC
-,TRBJ1-2,TRBV19,-,CASSVRPVPNYGYTF,TGTGCCAGTAGCGTCAGGCCAGTTCCTAACTATGGCTACACCTTC
-,TRBJ2-5,TRBV7-9,once,CASSVRSGQETQYF,TGTGCCAGCAGCGTACGTAGCGGCCAAGAGACCCAGTACTTC
-,TRBJ2-6,TRBV4-1,-,CASSQDADRGPSGANVLTF,TGCGCCAGCAGCCAAGATGCGGACAGAGGACCCTCTGGGGCCAACGTCCTGACTTTC
-,TRBJ2-3,TRBV6-5,-,CASIGTGTDTQYF,TGTGCCAGCATTGGTACCGGGACAGATACGCAGTATTTT
-,TRBJ2-7,TRBV25-1,-,CASSERISYEQYF,TGTGCCAGCAGTGAGCGGATTTCCTACGAGCAGTACTTC
TRBD2,TRBJ2-6,TRBV4-3,-,CASSQGTPQTSGYSGANVLTF,TGCGCCAGCAGCCAGGGGACCCCCCAGACTAGCGGATACTCTGGGGCCAACGTCCTGACTTTC
-,TRBJ1-5,TRBV21-1,-,CASSKTGMAQDSNQPQHF,TGTGCCAGCAGCAAAACAGGGATGGCCCAGGATAGCAATCAGCCCCAGCATTTT
TRBD1,TRBJ2-5,TRBV14,-,CASSQDYSGGPWETQYF,TGTGCCAGCAGCCAAGATTATTCAGGGGGTCCGTGGGAGACCCAGTACTTC
-,TRBJ2-5,TRBV11-3,-,CASSLSRSETQYF,TGTGCCAGCAGCTTAAGCCGATCAGAGACCCAGTACTTC
-,TRBJ2-1,TRBV5-1,-,CASSLGAGGEQFF,TGCGCCAGCAGCTTGGGGGCCGGAGGAGAGCAGTTCTTC
-,TRBJ2-5,TRBV5-1,-,CASSLGTTGYQETQYF,TGCGCCAGCAGCTTGGGCACCACAGGGTACCAAGAGACCCAGTACTTC
-,TRBJ1-4,TRBV1,-,CTSRFTDEKLFF,TGCACCAGCAGATTTACGGATGAAAAACTGTTTTTT
TRBD2,TRBJ2-3,TRBV9,-,CASSAARRVAGGPRPDTQYF,TGTGCCAGCAGCGCAGCCCGTCGGGTAGCGGGAGGGCCAAGACCAGATACGCAGTATTTT
-,TRBJ2-1,TRBV7-6,once,CASSLIYGQINEQFF,TGTGCCAGCAGCTTAATCTATGGACAGATTAATGAGCAGTTCTTC
-,TRBJ2-3,TRBV5-4,few,CASSLAQLAGTDTQYF,TGTGCCAGCAGCTTGGCCCAACTAGCCGGCACAGATACGCAGTATTTT
-,TRBJ1-1,TRBV27,-,CASSLETWNTEAFF,TGTGCCAGCAGTTTAGAGACATGGAACACTGAAGCTTTCTTT
-,TRBJ1-2,TRBV5-1,-,CASSLSAGEWSGYGYTF,TGCGCCAGCAGCTTGTCGGCAGGGGAGTGGTCGGGCTATGGCTACACCTTC
-,TRBJ2-7,TRBV6-1,-,CASSARPGEQYF,TGTGCCAGCAGTGCGAGGCCGGGTGAGCAGTACTTC
TRBD1,TRBJ2-7,TRBV27,-,CASSFRLSWTGDYEQYF,TGTGCCAGCAGTTTCAGGCTCTCCTGGACAGGGGATTACGAGCAGTACTTC
-,TRBJ2-7,TRBV18,-,CASSPPGSLSYEQYF,TGTGCCAGCTCACCACCGGGCAGCCTCTCCTACGAGCAGTACTTC
TRBD1,TRBJ1-5,TRBV28,-,CASSSGTVRNQPQHF,TGTGCCAGCAGCTCTGGGACAGTCCGCAATCAGCCCCAGCATTTT
TRBD2,TRBJ2-1,TRBV7-2,-,CASSSYGRDNEQFF,TGTGCCAGCAGCTCCTATGGGAGGGACAATGAGCAGTTCTTC
-,TRBJ1-1,TRBV5-1,-,CASSSQGMNTEAFF,TGCGCCAGCAGCTCCCAGGGAATGAACACTGAAGCTTTCTTT
TRBD2,TRBJ2-5,TRBV11-3,few,CASSLGGGSAETQYF,TGTGCCAGCAGCTTAGGCGGGGGTTCGGCGGAGACCCAGTACTTC
-,TRBJ1-1,TRBV5-1,-,CASSFGVDTEAFF,TGCGCCAGCAGCTTCGGGGTTGACACTGAAGCTTTCTTT
-,TRBJ1-1,TRBV11-3,few,CASSLMWGDEAFF,TGTGCCAGCAGCTTAATGTGGGGGGATGAAGCTTTCTTT